This record looks at one T cell receptor beta chain sequence and its context. Its target is not known. The second PCR ran roughly 6 to 11 cycles with a sample-barcoded 5' primer and J-beta primers. TCRdb reprocessed the 5' RACE reads via MiXCR and lists one record per CDR3 protein. Found here are about 830,000 distinct CDR3 sequences, 55% to 65% of them singletons; the top ten hold about 27%. This sample is drawn from a study of blood T cells in healthy people across ages. The study, taken as a whole, reports: Diversity figures based on one million T cells were deemed too low. The fall in TCR beta diversity per million T cells was roughly linear with age.

V lost 8 bases and J lost 5, with 13 bases in between. Germline CDR1 is MDHEN and CDR2 is SYDVKM. The CDR3 extends over 13 amino acids. Each sample used at least 6 million PBMCs. This sequence joins TRBV28 and TRBJ1-5, with a weak D call TRBD1 (6 bases). The sample was blood. The TCR sequence derives from a young man in good health. CDR3 in DNA: TGTGCCAGCGCGGAACAGGGTGATCAGCCCCAGCATTTT. Protein: CASAEQGDQPQHF.